Below, 25 T cell receptor beta chains from the same sample are listed, as sequenced in a study of control samples from healthy donors and cancer patients. Profiled with immunoSEQ multiplex PCR; TCRdb holds only in-frame clones, not every one. The sample lists 100,000 to 150,000 clones, roughly 92% occurring once. The sample comprised blood. The receptors here all came from a young man in good health.

The chain links TRBV7-9 to TRBJ2-7; D is perhaps TRBD2 (6 bases). CDR3 length equals 16 residues. With 1 base removed from V and 0 bases from J, the gap between germline ends came to 13 bases. Germline V gives CDR1 SEHNR, CDR2 FQNEAQ (reference sequence). CDR3 in amino acids: CASSLERDLTSYEQYF. In DNA form, the CDR3 reads TGTGCCAGCAGCTTAGAAAGGGACTTAACCTCCTACGAGCAGTACTTC.

The rearrangement links TRBV15 to TRBJ2-5; D remains ambiguous. Germline V lookup: CDR1 LNHNV, CDR2 YYDKDF (reference sequence). There are 13 residues in the CDR3. V was cut by 0 bases and J by 6 bases, with 8 bases left in between. The chain's CDR3 is CATSRDTRKTQYF. The CDR3 DNA reads TGTGCCACCAGCAGAGATACAAGGAAGACCCAGTACTTC.

This chain joins TRBV11-3 and TRBJ2-3; D gene unclear. The V end lost 8 bases, the J end lost 4 bases, and 10 bases lay between the germline ends. This CDR3 region has 12 residues. Germline CDR1 SGHNT, CDR2 YENEEA. CDR3 nucleotides: TGTGCCAGCTCGGCACAGTCAGATACGCAGTATTTT. Its protein is CASSAQSDTQYF.

This chain links TRBV13 with TRBJ2-5, with 10 bases lining up with TRBD2. This CDR3 is built from 15 residues. V lost 2 bases, J lost 1 base, and 1 base stayed unmatched. Per the germline V gene, CDR1 is PRHDT and CDR2 is FYEKMQ (reference sequence). The CDR3 here is CASSLRLAGQETQYF. The CDR3 region has the DNA TGTGCCAGCAGCTTACGACTAGCGGGCCAAGAGACCCAGTACTTC.

The gene calls are TRBV9 and TRBJ2-1; 8 bases agree with TRBD2. The CDR3 consists of 13 residues. The V gene end was trimmed by 4 bases and the J gene end by 8 bases; junction bases not matched to a gene: 5. Germline V lookup: CDR1 SGDLS, CDR2 YYNGEE. CDR3 sequence (DNA): TGTGCCAGCAGCCCCCGGACTAGCTATGAGCAGTTCTTC. Translated: CASSPRTSYEQFF. The full variable domain, in which reference TRBV9 and TRBJ2-1 provide the parts outside the CDR3, is DSGVTQTPKHLITATGQRVTLRCSPRSGDLSVYWYQQSLDQGLQFLIQYYNGEERAKGNILERFSAQQFPDLHSELNLSSLELGDSALYFCASSPRTSYEQFFGPGTRLTVL.

This clone has just one count. The rearrangement uses TRBV5-6 and TRBJ2-3, with TRBD1 identical over 8 bases. Germline CDR1 SGHDT, CDR2 YYEEEE. Trimming at V came to 4 bases and at J to 4 bases, leaving 5 bases not matched to a gene. The CDR3 is made up of 14 amino acids. The CDR3 here is CASSRGQGPDTQYF. The CDR3 DNA is TGTGCCAGCAGCCGAGGACAGGGTCCAGATACGCAGTATTTT.

V is TRBV5-1 and J is TRBJ1-4, with TRBD1 matching 8 bases. The CDR3 sequence is 16 residues long. Germline V gene data show CDR1 as SGHRS and CDR2 as YFSETQ. V was clipped by 4 bases and J by 5 bases; unmatched bases: 10. This chain's CDR3 is CASSKRGTGENEKLFF. In DNA, the CDR3 is TGCGCCAGCAGCAAGCGAGGGACAGGCGAAAATGAAAAACTGTTTTTT.

This sequence joins TRBV25-1 and TRBJ1-2; possibly TRBD1 for D (5 bases). With 4 bases removed from V and 4 bases from J, the gap between germline ends came to 16 bases. The CDR3 is made up of 15 amino acids. The germline V gene has CDR1 MGHDK and CDR2 SYGVNS. The CDR3 DNA sequence: TGTGCCAGCAGTGCCTTAGGGACGGGCGGCTATGGCTACACCTTC. As protein: CASSALGTGGYGYTF.

The rearrangement uses TRBV10-2 and TRBJ1-2, with 9 bases fitting TRBD1. The CDR3 runs 12 residues. Germline V CDR1 and CDR2: WSHSY, SAAADI. J lost 4 bases, V lost 7 bases, and 1 base had no gene match. The CDR3 nucleotides read TGCGCCAGCATGGGACAGGGCTATGGCTACACCTTC. Its protein is CASMGQGYGYTF.

The J gene is TRBJ1-6, the V gene TRBV28; D is ambiguous. The CDR3 consists of 12 residues. V was clipped by 6 bases and J by 7 bases, with 7 bases between them. In germline, CDR1 is MDHEN, CDR2 SYDVKM. CDR3 in amino acids: CASSELNSPLHF. In nucleotides, the CDR3 is TGTGCCAGCAGCGAGTTGAATTCACCCCTCCACTTT.

The chain links TRBV4-1 to TRBJ2-5; 13 bases agree with TRBD2. V trimming: 1 base; J trimming: 5 bases; junction bases outside the gene matches: 4. CDR1 MGHRA and CDR2 YSYEKL come from the germline V gene. The CDR3 runs 16 residues. The CDR3 here is CASSQGLAGGRETQYF. Here the CDR3 DNA reads TGCGCCAGCAGCCAAGGACTAGCGGGGGGACGTGAGACCCAGTACTTC.

J is TRBJ2-7 and V is TRBV23-1; perhaps TRBD1 as D (6 bases). TRBV23-1 is assigned to the ORF class and has an uncertain function. This CDR3 has 15 amino acids. Deletions cut 0 bases from V and 4 bases from J, with 13 bases between. The CDR3 DNA is TGCGCCAGCAGTCAATCGGACAGAGACGGGTACGAGCAGTACTTC. This translates into CASSQSDRDGYEQYF.

CDR3 sequence: CSVGRTGYEQYF. The CDR3 bases are TGCAGCGTGGGAAGGACAGGCTACGAGCAGTACTTC. The J gene is TRBJ2-7, the V gene TRBV29-1; 7 bases agree with TRBD1. J was trimmed by 3 bases and V by 6 bases; bases with no gene match: 5. Germline V gene data show CDR1 as SQVTM and CDR2 as ANQGSEA. The CDR3 is made up of 12 amino acids.

The rearrangement links TRBV27 to TRBJ1-2; the D gene is possibly TRBD1 (6 bases). The CDR3 sequence is 17 residues long. The germline V gene has CDR1 MNHEY and CDR2 SMNVEV (reference sequence). Trimming took 4 bases from V and 4 from J, leaving 22 bases between them. The chain's CDR3 is CASSSTGTVYDPYGYTF. CDR3 bases: TGTGCCAGCAGTTCCACAGGGACGGTCTACGACCCCTATGGCTACACCTTC.

The V call is TRBV5-5, the J call TRBJ1-6, with 10 bases matching TRBD1. The V and J ends lost 2 bases and 7 bases, in that order; junction bases with no gene match: 3. This CDR3 comprises 15 residues. CDR1 SGHKS and CDR2 YYEKEE come from the germline V gene (reference sequence). The CDR3: CASSLAGQGNSPLHF. The CDR3 DNA reads as TGTGCCAGCAGCTTAGCGGGACAGGGGAATTCACCCCTCCACTTT. Looking up the rest from reference TRBV5-5 and TRBJ1-6 gives the full variable domain: DAGVTQSPTHLIKTRGQQVTLRCSPISGHKSVSWYQQVLGQGPQFIFQYYEKEERGRGNFPDRFSARQFPNYSSELNVNALLLGDSALYLCASSLAGQGNSPLHFGNGTRLTVT.

As regards this clone: The identical CDR3 is also encoded by other nucleotide sequences in the sample. This chain joins TRBV10-3 and TRBJ2-7, with D possibly TRBD2 on 6 matching bases. CDR3 length equals 14 residues. Between the trimmed V and J ends, which lost 2 bases and 4 bases, there was a span of 12 bases. CDR1 ENHRY and CDR2 SYGVKD come from the germline V gene. CDR3 in amino acids: CAISEVEGRYEQYF. CDR3 sequence (DNA): TGTGCCATCAGTGAGGTGGAGGGGCGATACGAGCAGTACTTC.

This clone was recorded a few times. The chain has TRBV9 and TRBJ1-2, with D possibly TRBD1 on 6 matching bases. The CDR3 runs to 16 residues. Trimming took 2 bases from V and 5 from J, leaving 19 bases between them. Looked up from germline, CDR1 is SGDLS and CDR2 is YYNGEE. The CDR3 nucleotides read TGTGCCAGCAGCGTGGGGGCGTCCGATACGGATTATGGCTACACCTTC. Encoded protein: CASSVGASDTDYGYTF.

As DNA, the CDR3 is TGTGCCAGCTCACCATCATTTGGGGGTGAGACCCAGTACTTC. It codes for CASSPSFGGETQYF. This chain uses TRBV18 with TRBJ2-5; D is tentatively TRBD1 or TRBD2 (5 bases each). CDR3 length: 14 residues. Germline V lookup: CDR1 KGHSH, CDR2 LQKENI. The V end was cut by 2 bases, the J end by 5 bases, with 12 bases between. Variable domain in full (rest from reference TRBV18 and TRBJ2-5): NAGVMQNPRHLVRRRGQEARLRCSPMKGHSHVYWYRQLPEEGLKFMVYLQKENIIDESGMPKERFSAEFPKEGPSILRIQQVVRGDSAAYFCASSPSFGGETQYFGPGTRLLVL.

The rearrangement joins TRBV5-1 to TRBJ2-5; a possible D gene is TRBD1 (6 bases). The CDR3 length is 13 residues. Trimming stripped 3 bases from V and 7 bases from J, with 13 bases between. The germline CDR1 and CDR2 sequences are SGHRS and YFSETQ. DNA of the CDR3: TGCGCCAGCAGCTCCGGGGACACTGGGACCCAGTACTTC. Translated: CASSSGDTGTQYF.

The chain joins TRBV9 to TRBJ2-2; 7 bases match TRBD2. This CDR3 is 15 amino acids long. The V and J ends lost 0 bases and 1 base, in that order; junction bases with no gene match: 0. CDR1 and CDR2 (germline): SGDLS, YYNGEE. The CDR3 sequence: CASSVAGGNTGELFF. The CDR3 nucleotides read TGTGCCAGCAGCGTAGCGGGGGGGAACACCGGGGAGCTGTTTTTT.

V and J are TRBV5-1 and TRBJ2-1; TRBD2 aligns across 11 bases. With 0 bases clipped from V and 5 bases from J, the junction kept 7 bases outside the gene matches. This CDR3 spans 17 amino acids. From germline, CDR1 is SGHRS and CDR2 YFSETQ. CDR3 loop: CASSLEPSGGTNNEQFF. The CDR3 coding sequence is TGCGCCAGCAGCTTGGAGCCTAGCGGGGGGACAAACAATGAGCAGTTCTTC.

This chain uses TRBV6-5 with TRBJ2-7; maybe TRBD1 (6 bases). V lost 6 bases and J lost 0, with 12 bases in between. Germline V CDR1 and CDR2: MNHEY, SVGAGI. The CDR3 is 14 amino acids. CDR3: CASSLLQGSYEQYF. CDR3 DNA sequence: TGTGCCAGCAGCCTATTACAGGGCTCCTACGAGCAGTACTTC.

The gene calls are TRBV3-1 (or the pseudogene TRBV3-2) and TRBJ1-5; D gene uncertain. The ends were cut back, 1 base at V and 5 bases at J, with 9 bases in the middle. CDR1 is LGHDT, CDR2 YNNKEL, per germline (reference sequence). The CDR3 contains 14 residues. CDR3 protein: CASSQGRQYQPQHF. The CDR3 DNA follows: TGTGCCAGCAGCCAAGGACGGCAGTATCAGCCCCAGCATTTT.

The chain carries TRBV11-2 and TRBJ2-5, with TRBD2 matching over 10 bases. The junction had 14 bases not matched to a gene; V was cut back by 5 bases and J by 2 bases. The CDR3 loop spans 18 amino acids. Germline CDR1 is SGHAT and CDR2 is FQNNGV. This CDR3 is CASSPGAIAGGTQETQYF. CDR3 sequence (DNA): TGTGCCAGCAGCCCGGGAGCTATAGCGGGGGGAACTCAAGAGACCCAGTACTTC. Full variable domain (outside the CDR3, taken from reference TRBV11-2 and TRBJ2-5): EAGVAQSPRYKIIEKRQSVAFWCNPISGHATLYWYQQILGQGPKLLIQFQNNGVVDDSQLPKDRFSAERLKGVDSTLKIQPAKLEDSAVYLCASSPGAIAGGTQETQYFGPGTRLLVL.

The chain joins TRBV5-1 to TRBJ2-3, with 8 bases that match TRBD2. The CDR3 extends over 17 amino acids. Germline trimming cut 2 bases from V and 3 bases from J; bases unmatched to any gene: 11. Per the germline V gene, CDR1 is SGHRS and CDR2 is YFSETQ. In DNA form, the CDR3 reads TGCGCCAGCAGCTTACGAAAGGGAGCGGGGGTAACAGATACGCAGTATTTT. Its protein is CASSLRKGAGVTDTQYF.